This is a list of T cell receptor beta chains from one sample in a study of shared clonotypes between healthy human individuals. Method: immunoSEQ multiplex PCR; TCRdb's copy keeps in-frame clones and lacks some. Counted here are under 2.5 million clones, under 95% occurring once; the ten biggest clones make up more than 0.35%. Sample: naive CD4+ T cells from PBMCs. These receptors were taken from a man between 18 and 29 years old in good health. Some clones in this sample may be carry-over from other donors' samples. CDR3s include the opening cysteine and the closing phenylalanine or tryptophan. A D gene is named only where the DNA matches it firmly. For some rows the clone size is stated as once, few or many, or as a class when expanded; others skip it.

cdr3_nt,cdr3_aa,j_call,d_call,v_call,clone_size
TGTGCCAGCAGGAATAGCAATCAGCCCCAGCATTTT,CASRNSNQPQHF,TRBJ1-5,NA,TRBV6-6,NA
TGCGCCAGCAGCTTGGCCAAGGCGGTGAACACTGAAGCTTTCTTT,CASSLAKAVNTEAFF,TRBJ1-1,NA,TRBV5-1,NA
TGTGCCAGCACCAACCCTGGGGGTGTGACTGAAGCTTTCTTT,CASTNPGGVTEAFF,TRBJ1-1,NA,TRBV28,NA
TGTGCCAGCTCACCGACAGTAGCAACTAATGAAAAACTGTTTTTT,CASSPTVATNEKLFF,TRBJ1-4,NA,TRBV18,NA
TGCGCCAGCAGCTTGGACATGAGTTGGAAGGGGCAGTACTTC,CASSLDMSWKGQYF,TRBJ2-7,NA,TRBV5-1,NA
TGTGCCACCAGCAGGCCGGGACTAGCGGGGGCCGAGCAGTTCTTC,CATSRPGLAGAEQFF,TRBJ2-1,TRBD2,TRBV15,NA
TGTGCCTGGAACCGGGACAGGGGGCAAACTGAAGCTTTCTTT,CAWNRDRGQTEAFF,TRBJ1-1,TRBD1,TRBV30,NA
TGTGCCAGCAGCATCCAGGGGGCATCTGAAGCTTTCTTT,CASSIQGASEAFF,TRBJ1-1,TRBD1,TRBV5-5,NA
TGTGCCAGCAGCTTAACCGAGGGGAGCGAGCAGTACTTC,CASSLTEGSEQYF,TRBJ2-7,NA,TRBV7-7,NA
TGTGCCAGCTCCCCCATACCCACAGGGGATTTGGAAAAACTGTTTTTT,CASSPIPTGDLEKLFF,TRBJ1-4,TRBD1,TRBV18,NA
TGTGCCAGCCGGACTAGCGGCCAAGAGACCCAGTACTTC,CASRTSGQETQYF,TRBJ2-5,TRBD2,TRBV6-5,NA
TGCGCCAGCAGCCGGAAGGGAGACGAGCAGTACTTC,CASSRKGDEQYF,TRBJ2-7,NA,TRBV5-1,NA
TGTGCCAGCAGTCACCGACTAGCGGGAGTGGACGAGCAGTACTTC,CASSHRLAGVDEQYF,TRBJ2-7,TRBD2,TRBV6-5,NA
TGTGCCAGCAAGGTAGGGGAGGACAATCAGCCCCAGCATTTT,CASKVGEDNQPQHF,TRBJ1-5,NA,TRBV28,NA
TGTGCCAGCAGCCAGAAGACAGGGGGAGGAAACACCATATATTTT,CASSQKTGGGNTIYF,TRBJ1-3,TRBD1,TRBV5-4,NA
TGTGCCAGTAGTATCCAGGGGGCAAACCACGAGCAGTACTTC,CASSIQGANHEQYF,TRBJ2-7,TRBD1,TRBV19,NA
TGTGCCAGCAGCCCCCACAAAGCCCGCTCCTACAATGAGCAGTTCTTC,CASSPHKARSYNEQFF,TRBJ2-1,NA,TRBV9,NA
TGTGCCAGCAGCTTTTCTACCGGGACAGCTTCCTACGAGCAGTACTTC,CASSFSTGTASYEQYF,TRBJ2-7,TRBD1,TRBV7-2,once
TGTGCCAGCAGGCGGACAGGGGAAGGCAATCAGCCCCAGCATTTT,CASRRTGEGNQPQHF,TRBJ1-5,TRBD1,TRBV6-5,NA
TGCGCCAGCAGCCAAGAGGGGATACTCCAAGAGACCCAGTACTTC,CASSQEGILQETQYF,TRBJ2-5,NA,TRBV4-1,NA
TGTGCCAGCAGTTACTTTCCGGACAGGAGGAACACTGAAGCTTTCTTT,CASSYFPDRRNTEAFF,TRBJ1-1,TRBD1,TRBV6-5,NA
TGTGCCAGCAGCTCACTGGCGACAGGGGAAAATGAGCAGTTCTTC,CASSSLATGENEQFF,TRBJ2-1,TRBD1,TRBV5-4,NA
TGTGCCAGCAGCGAACGGGTCGCAGATACGCAGTATTTT,CASSERVADTQYF,TRBJ2-3,NA,TRBV6-5,NA
TGCGCCAGCAGCTTGACCGGGACAGAGGGGGAGACCCAGTACTTC,CASSLTGTEGETQYF,TRBJ2-5,TRBD1,TRBV5-1,NA
TGTGCCAGCAGCTTAAAGGGGGCTAATGAAAAACTGTTTTTT,CASSLKGANEKLFF,TRBJ1-4,NA,TRBV5-6,once
TGTGCCAGCAGCTTACGCAGTCTCAATCAGCCCCAGCATTTT,CASSLRSLNQPQHF,TRBJ1-5,NA,TRBV7-8,NA
TGTGCCAGCAGCTTAGGCCTTGGGGGGCGTCGAGGCTACACCTTC,CASSLGLGGRRGYTF,TRBJ1-2,NA,TRBV13,NA
TGCGCCAGCAGCTCGGTGGGGCAAAGCTCCTACGAGCAGTACTTC,CASSSVGQSSYEQYF,TRBJ2-7,NA,TRBV5-1,NA
TGTGCCATTAAACTAGCTGTTTTGGACAATGAGCAGTTCTTC,CAIKLAVLDNEQFF,TRBJ2-1,NA,TRBV10-3,NA
TGTGCCAGCAGTGTAACGAACACCGGGGAGCTGTTTTTT,CASSVTNTGELFF,TRBJ2-2,NA,TRBV6-5,NA
TGTGCCAGCAGCTTTACGTCAGCCCAGCGGGGCGCCTACGAGCAGTACTTC,CASSFTSAQRGAYEQYF,TRBJ2-7,TRBD2,TRBV11-2,NA
TGTGCCAGCTCACCAGAGAGCTACAATCAGCCCCAGCATTTT,CASSPESYNQPQHF,TRBJ1-5,NA,TRBV18,NA
TGCAGTGCTAGAAGGGGTGAAAAACTGTTTTTT,CSARRGEKLFF,TRBJ1-4,NA,TRBV20-1,NA
TGCGCCAGCAGCCCGGTAACAGGGGGTGACACTGAAGCTTTCTTT,CASSPVTGGDTEAFF,TRBJ1-1,TRBD1,TRBV5-1,NA
TGCGCCAGTACCCAGGGACTAGAAGTTTCCTCCCGCTACAATGAGCAGTTCTTC,CASTQGLEVSSRYNEQFF,TRBJ2-1,TRBD2,TRBV5-1,once
TGCGCCACCATGGACAGGGAAATCTCCTATGGGGCCAACGTCCTGACTTTC,CATMDREISYGANVLTF,TRBJ2-6,TRBD1,TRBV10-1,NA
TGTGCCAGCACCCGGGGGGGCAGGGGGCCTGCAACTAATGAAAAACTGTTTTTT,CASTRGGRGPATNEKLFF,TRBJ1-4,TRBD1,TRBV5-4,NA
TGTGCCAGCTCACCCGAGACTAGCGCCTCCTACAATGAGCAGTTCTTC,CASSPETSASYNEQFF,TRBJ2-1,TRBD2,TRBV18,NA
TGTGCCCATACTTCGGGGGGAACTAATGAAAAACTGTTTTTT,CAHTSGGTNEKLFF,TRBJ1-4,NA,TRBV30,NA
TGTGCCAGCAGCAAAGAGGGTTCTACGGATGAGCAGTTCTTC,CASSKEGSTDEQFF,TRBJ2-1,NA,TRBV7-2,NA
TGTGCCAGCAGAATACAGGGGAACACCGGGGAGCTGTTTTTT,CASRIQGNTGELFF,TRBJ2-2,NA,TRBV7-3,once
TGTGCCAGCAGCTCACAGCGGGAGAGGTACAATGAGCAGTTCTTC,CASSSQRERYNEQFF,TRBJ2-1,TRBD2,TRBV9,NA
TGTGCCAGCGGTCGCTCCTACAATGAGCAGTTCTTC,CASGRSYNEQFF,TRBJ2-1,NA,TRBV9,NA
TGTGCCACAACAGGGTGGTACACCGGGGAGCTGTTTTTT,CATTGWYTGELFF,TRBJ2-2,NA,TRBV15,NA
TGCGCCAGCAGCCTGGGCCGGACAGGGTCATCTCTCACAGATACGCAGTATTTT,CASSLGRTGSSLTDTQYF,TRBJ2-3,TRBD1,TRBV5-1,NA
TGTGCCAGCAGCTTGAGGGGGGCGCAGCCCCAGCATTTT,CASSLRGAQPQHF,TRBJ1-5,NA,TRBV7-2,NA
TGTGCCAGCAGTGAACATAATGCGGGGATGCTTTCGAACACCATATATTTT,CASSEHNAGMLSNTIYF,TRBJ1-3,NA,TRBV2,NA
TGTGCCAGTAGTATCCGACAGGCCTCCTACGAGCAGTACTTC,CASSIRQASYEQYF,TRBJ2-7,NA,TRBV19,NA
TGTGCCTGGGGCGAGGGTCCAAGCGAGCAGTACTTC,CAWGEGPSEQYF,TRBJ2-7,NA,TRBV30,NA
TGTGCCAGCAGTGTACAAGAGACCCAGTACTTC,CASSVQETQYF,TRBJ2-5,NA,TRBV6-5,NA
TGTGCCAGCAGTGAAGTTAGGGGTCGTGGATATGGCTACACCTTC,CASSEVRGRGYGYTF,TRBJ1-2,NA,TRBV2,NA
TGTGCCAGCAGCTTATCGGGGGGTCCCGATAGCAATCAGCCCCAGCATTTT,CASSLSGGPDSNQPQHF,TRBJ1-5,NA,TRBV7-9,NA
TGTGCCAGCCTCCCGGGAGATCGGCGGTATAATTCACCCCTCCACTTT,CASLPGDRRYNSPLHF,TRBJ1-6,NA,TRBV28,NA
TGTGCCAGCAGTTACGGCACCGGGGAGCTGTTTTTT,CASSYGTGELFF,TRBJ2-2,NA,TRBV6-5,NA
TGCGCCAGCAGCTTGGCCGCGGTAGACGGTGAAAAACTGTTTTTT,CASSLAAVDGEKLFF,TRBJ1-4,NA,TRBV5-1,NA
TGCGCCAGCAGCGATACTCATAACTATGGCTACACCTTC,CASSDTHNYGYTF,TRBJ1-2,NA,TRBV5-1,NA
TGCGCCAGCTTCCGGGACAGGGTAGGGGATACGCAGTATTTT,CASFRDRVGDTQYF,TRBJ2-3,TRBD1,TRBV10-2,NA
TGTGCCAGCAACTCGGGAGCGGTTTTCTACGAGCAGTACTTC,CASNSGAVFYEQYF,TRBJ2-7,NA,TRBV28,NA
TGTGCCAGCAGCTTGGACAGCTTCACAGATACGCAGTATTTT,CASSLDSFTDTQYF,TRBJ2-3,NA,TRBV5-6,NA